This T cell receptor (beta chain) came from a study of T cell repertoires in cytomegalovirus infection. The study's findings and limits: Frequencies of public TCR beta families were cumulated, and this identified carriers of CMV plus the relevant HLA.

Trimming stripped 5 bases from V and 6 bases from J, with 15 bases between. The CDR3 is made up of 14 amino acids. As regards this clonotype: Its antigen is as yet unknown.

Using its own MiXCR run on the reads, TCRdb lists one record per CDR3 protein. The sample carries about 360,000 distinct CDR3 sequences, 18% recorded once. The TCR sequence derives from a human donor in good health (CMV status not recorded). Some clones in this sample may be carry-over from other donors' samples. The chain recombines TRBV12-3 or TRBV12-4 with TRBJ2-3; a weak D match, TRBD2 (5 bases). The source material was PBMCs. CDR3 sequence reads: CASSTSEASDTQYF. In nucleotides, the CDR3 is TGTGCCAGCAGTACTAGTGAGGCCTCGGATACGCAGTATTTT.